This T cell receptor (beta chain) derives from a study of blood T cell repertoires in COVID-19. Study summary: From the United States, Italy and Spain came samples of acute and convalescent COVID-19. T cells, B-cell-depleted T cells, or PBMCs provided the cDNA or gDNA that served as material.

Original methodology: It was from reference gene primer amplification that nucleated cell counts were estimated. Data came from immunoSEQ multiplex PCR; TCRdb stores just in-frame clones and leaves some out. V, J and clone size are those of that table, while D and trimming were read from the DNA. The data show some 42,000 clones, 90% seen once. This clone has more than one count but fewer than ten. The V and J ends lost 5 bases and 3 bases respectively, with 17 bases between them. CDR3 size: 16 residues. CDR1 is SGHTA and CDR2 is FQGNSA in the germline V gene. The clonotype originates from a man aged 45 to 65 with active COVID-19. Source material: peripheral blood. The chain couples TRBV7-2 to TRBJ2-1; possibly TRBD2 for D (7 bases). Here the CDR3 reads CASSQTGGANYNEQFF. DNA for the CDR3: TGTGCCAGCAGCCAAACTGGGGGGGCCAACTACAATGAGCAGTTCTTC.